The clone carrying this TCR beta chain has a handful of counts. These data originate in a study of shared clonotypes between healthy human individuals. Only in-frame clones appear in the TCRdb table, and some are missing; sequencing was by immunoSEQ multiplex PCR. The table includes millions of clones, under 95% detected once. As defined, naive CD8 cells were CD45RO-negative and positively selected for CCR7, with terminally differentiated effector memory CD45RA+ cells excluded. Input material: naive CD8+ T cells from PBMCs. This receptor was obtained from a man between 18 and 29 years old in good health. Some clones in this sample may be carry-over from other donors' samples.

CDR3 DNA: TGTGCCAGCAGCCAAACAGCGAACACTGAAGCTTTCTTT. Protein product: CASSQTANTEAFF. V usage is TRBV4-2 and J usage is TRBJ1-1; D is uncertain. The CDR3 is 13 amino acids. Trimming cost V 2 bases and J 1 base, with 5 bases left between them. The germline V gene has CDR1 LGHNA and CDR2 YNFKEQ.